This T cell receptor (beta chain) appears in the sequencing data of a study of T cells in Graves' hyperthyroidism and ophthalmopathy. RNA transcripts were the template for amplifying TCR beta CDR3 regions. An initial round of RT-PCR targeting the TCR CDR3 relied on the HTBI primer set. TCRdb re-analysed the multiplex PCR reads in MiXCR, keeping a single row per CDR3 protein. The repertoire has 220,000 or so distinct CDR3 sequences, around 15% of them found once; the top ten carry 28%. Study results and limitations: Most clonotypes expanded in the thyroid (above 0.001) were also present in blood.

The diagnostic basis comprised clinical symptoms, serum thyroxine and TRAb, thyroid ultrasound and orbital computed tomography. PBMCs were derived from around 10 ml fresh peripheral blood. As concerns this clonotype: Its specificity is not known.

V was pared by 5 bases and J by 12 bases, with 11 bases between. The germline gives CDR1 SGHAT, CDR2 FQNNGV. The CDR3 sequence is 11 residues long. The TCR was taken from a woman in her late teens or twenties with Graves' ophthalmopathy. The V and J genes are TRBV11-2 and TRBJ2-4; weak D call: TRBD1 (6 bases). The sequencing input was blood. The CDR3 loop is CASSTGFNQYF. As DNA, the CDR3 is TGTGCCAGCAGCACAGGGTTCAATCAGTACTTC.